This T cell receptor (beta chain) was profiled in a study of CD8 T cells in ankylosing spondylitis. This clonotype appeared many times. The length of the CDR3 is 14 residues. V lost 4 bases to trimming and J lost 6 bases, with 15 bases between them. CDR1 and CDR2 (germline): SQVTM, ANQGSEA. From the 5' RACE reads, TCRdb called clonotypes with MiXCR, one entry per CDR3 protein. The sample lists 150,000 to 200,000 distinct CDR3 sequences; 15% to 20% were seen once. V is TRBV29-1 and J is TRBJ2-2; D perhaps matches TRBD2 (5 bases). The sample was blood, either unsorted or a sorted T cell fraction (not recorded which). This receptor was taken from a male donor between 10 and 30 years old with ankylosing spondylitis or in good health (not recorded which). The CDR3 region is CSVGIRRSPGELFF. CDR3 sequence (DNA): TGCAGCGTTGGAATCAGGAGGTCCCCCGGGGAGCTGTTTTTT.